This T cell receptor (beta chain) is drawn from a study of T cell responses to AZD1222 COVID-19 vaccine. Findings of the study overall: The reported proportion of spike-specific TCRs targeting unmutated variant regions was nearly half. Spike was spanned by vaccine-associated CD4 TCRs, which were dominant at 160-218 and 743-854. Baseline serostatus was positive in only a handful of AZD1222 recipients.

A single count supports this clone. Its antigen is as yet unknown. TCRdb keeps only in-frame clones here, not all; method: immunoSEQ multiplex PCR. The sample gives roughly 120,000 clones, roughly 85% of which show up once; about 1.6% is in the top ten. The CDR3 loop spans 16 amino acids. V was clipped by 6 bases and J by 2 bases, with 19 bases between them. Germline-derived CDR1 and CDR2 are SGHAT and FQNNGV. Sequenced material: peripheral blood, taken on day 0 of AZD1222 vaccination. The TCR originated in an adult in good health. The chain couples TRBV11-2 to TRBJ2-5, with a possible D match to TRBD2 (5 bases). This CDR3 reads CASRIDLGDYQETQYF. DNA for the CDR3: TGTGCCAGCAGGATCGACTTGGGCGACTATCAAGAGACCCAGTACTTC.